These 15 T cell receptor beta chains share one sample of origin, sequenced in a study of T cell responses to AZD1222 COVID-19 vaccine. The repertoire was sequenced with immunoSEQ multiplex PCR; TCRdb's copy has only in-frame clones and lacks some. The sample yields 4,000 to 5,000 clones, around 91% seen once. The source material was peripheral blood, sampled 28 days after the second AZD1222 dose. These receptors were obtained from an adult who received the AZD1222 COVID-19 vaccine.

In DNA, the CDR3 is TGCGCCAGCAGCTTGGGCACAGGCCCCCCCGAGCAGTACTTC. The encoded protein is CASSLGTGPPEQYF. The V gene is TRBV5-1, the J gene TRBJ2-7, with D possibly matching TRBD1 (5 bases). Trimming took off 0 bases at V and 6 bases at J, with 13 bases between the two ends. CDR3 size: 14 residues. Germline V gene lookup returns CDR1 SGHRS and CDR2 YFSETQ.

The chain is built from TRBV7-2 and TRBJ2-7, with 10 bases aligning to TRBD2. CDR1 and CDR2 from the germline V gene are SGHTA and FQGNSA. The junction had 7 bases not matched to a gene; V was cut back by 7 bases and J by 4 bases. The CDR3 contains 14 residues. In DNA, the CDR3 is TGTGCCAGCACCTCTAGCGGGGGTCATTACGAGCAGTACTTC. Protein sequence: CASTSSGGHYEQYF.

The CDR3 DNA reads TGTGCCAGCAGTCGCACAGGGAGAACAACTAATGAAAAACTGTTTTTT. It is translated as CASSRTGRTTNEKLFF. J is TRBJ1-4 and V is TRBV28; tentatively, D is TRBD1 (6 bases). Trimming pared 5 bases from V and 0 bases from J, leaving 13 bases between. Germline CDR1 and CDR2: MDHEN and SYDVKM. This CDR3 has 16 amino acids.

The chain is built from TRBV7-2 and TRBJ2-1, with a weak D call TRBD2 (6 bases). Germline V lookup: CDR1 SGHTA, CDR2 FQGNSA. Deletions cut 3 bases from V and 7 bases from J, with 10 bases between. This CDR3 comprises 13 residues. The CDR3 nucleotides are TGTGCCAGCAGCTTCCGACTAGATAATGAGCAGTTCTTC. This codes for CASSFRLDNEQFF.

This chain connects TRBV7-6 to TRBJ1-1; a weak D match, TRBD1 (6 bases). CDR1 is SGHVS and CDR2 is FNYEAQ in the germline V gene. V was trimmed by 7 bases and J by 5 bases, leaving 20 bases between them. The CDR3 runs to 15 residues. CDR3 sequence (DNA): TGTGCCAGCACGGGACAAGGGGATTCGGGGACTGAAGCTTTCTTT. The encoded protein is CASTGQGDSGTEAFF.

In DNA, the CDR3 is TGTGCCAGCAGCTCTAGCTGGGGCTCCTACAATGAGCAGTTCTTC. Its translation: CASSSSWGSYNEQFF. The rearrangement uses TRBV7-2 and TRBJ2-1; D might be TRBD2 (5 bases). The CDR3 has 15 amino acids. V was clipped by 4 bases and J by 0 bases, with 10 bases between them. Germline V CDR1 and CDR2: SGHTA, FQGNSA.

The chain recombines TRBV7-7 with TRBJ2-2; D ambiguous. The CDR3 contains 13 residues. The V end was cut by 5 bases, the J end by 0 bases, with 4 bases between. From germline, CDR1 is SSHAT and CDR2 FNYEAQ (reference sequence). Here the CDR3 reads CASSRTNTGELFF. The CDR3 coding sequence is TGTGCCAGCAGCCGGACGAACACCGGGGAGCTGTTTTTT.

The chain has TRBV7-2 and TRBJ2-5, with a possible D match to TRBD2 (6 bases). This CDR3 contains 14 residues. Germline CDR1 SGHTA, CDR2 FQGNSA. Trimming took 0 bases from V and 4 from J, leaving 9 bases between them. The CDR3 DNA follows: TGTGCCAGCAGCTTAGCGGCGGGACTAGAGACCCAGTACTTC. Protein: CASSLAAGLETQYF.

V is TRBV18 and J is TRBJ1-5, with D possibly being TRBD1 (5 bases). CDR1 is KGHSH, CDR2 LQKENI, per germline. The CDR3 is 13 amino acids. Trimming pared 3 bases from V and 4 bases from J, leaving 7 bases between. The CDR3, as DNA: TGTGCCAGCTCACCCGGGGGGAATCAGCCCCAGCATTTT. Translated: CASSPGGNQPQHF. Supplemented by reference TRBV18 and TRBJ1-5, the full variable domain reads NAGVMQNPRHLVRRRGQEARLRCSPMKGHSHVYWYRQLPEEGLKFMVYLQKENIIDESGMPKERFSAEFPKEGPSILRIQQVVRGDSAAYFCASSPGGNQPQHFGDGTRLSIL.

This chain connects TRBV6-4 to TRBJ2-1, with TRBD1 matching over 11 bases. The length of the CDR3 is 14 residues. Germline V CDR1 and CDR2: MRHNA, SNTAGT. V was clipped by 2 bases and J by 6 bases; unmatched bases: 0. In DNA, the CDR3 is TGTGCCAGCAGTGACGGGACAGGGGGCAATGAGCAGTTCTTC. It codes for CASSDGTGGNEQFF.

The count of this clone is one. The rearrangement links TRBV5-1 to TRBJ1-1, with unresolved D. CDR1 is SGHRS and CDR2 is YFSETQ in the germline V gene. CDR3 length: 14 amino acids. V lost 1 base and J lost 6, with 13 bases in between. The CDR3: CASSLLGWPAEAFF. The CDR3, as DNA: TGCGCCAGCAGCTTGCTTGGTTGGCCAGCTGAAGCTTTCTTT.

The CDR3 sequence: CASSVTTRRSYNEQFF. The CDR3 DNA is TGTGCCAGCAGCGTTACGACTAGGAGATCTTACAATGAGCAGTTCTTC. V usage is TRBV2 and J usage is TRBJ2-1; weak D call: TRBD2 (6 bases). The germline V gene encodes CDR1 SNHLY and CDR2 FYNNEI. The CDR3 contains 16 residues. Trimming shortened V by 6 bases and J by 4 bases, and 19 bases separated the two germline ends. Combining the CDR3 with reference TRBV2 and TRBJ2-1 gives the whole variable domain EPEVTQTPSHQVTQMGQEVILRCVPISNHLYFYWYRQILGQKVEFLVSFYNNEISEKSEIFDDQFSVERPDGSNFTLKIRSTKLEDSAMYFCASSVTTRRSYNEQFFGPGTRLTVL.

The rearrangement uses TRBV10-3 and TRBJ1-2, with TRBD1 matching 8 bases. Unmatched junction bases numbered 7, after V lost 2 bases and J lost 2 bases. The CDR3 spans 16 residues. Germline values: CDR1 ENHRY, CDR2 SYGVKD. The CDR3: CAISEQNRGANYGYTF. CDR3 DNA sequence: TGTGCCATCAGTGAGCAGAACAGGGGGGCGAACTATGGCTACACCTTC.

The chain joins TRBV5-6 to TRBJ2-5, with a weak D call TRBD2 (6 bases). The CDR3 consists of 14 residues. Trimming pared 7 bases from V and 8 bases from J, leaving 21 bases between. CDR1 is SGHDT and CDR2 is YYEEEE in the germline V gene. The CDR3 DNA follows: TGTGCCAGCGCTGCGGCGGGGCCCCTCTTAACCCAGTACTTC. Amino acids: CASAAAGPLLTQYF.

The DNA for the CDR3 is TGCGCCAGCAGGTCCGGACAGGGGGCTGGAAACACCATATATTTT. Translating gives CASRSGQGAGNTIYF. The V gene is TRBV10-2, the J gene TRBJ1-3; TRBD1 aligns across 10 bases. In germline, CDR1 is WSHSY, CDR2 SAAADI. The CDR3 consists of 15 residues. V shed 6 bases, J shed 2 bases, and the junction held 4 bases outside the gene matches.